The 14 T cell receptor beta chains presented below share a single source sample, sequenced in a study of blood T cell repertoires in COVID-19. Sequencing used immunoSEQ multiplex PCR; TCRdb keeps in-frame clones, though not all of them. This table has 350,000 to 450,000 clones, around 85% appearing once. The sequencing sample was made of peripheral blood. These receptors all stem from a woman aged 18-29 years with acute or convalescent COVID-19.

V gene TRBV6-6 combines with J gene TRBJ1-4; TRBD1 matches at 9 bases. The CDR3 is 14 residues long. Per germline, CDR1 MNHNY and CDR2 SVGAGI (reference sequence). V dropped 10 bases and J dropped 7; count of bases not matched to a gene: 10. For the CDR3, the DNA is TGTGCCACCCTTCCCGGGACAGGGAGTGAAAAACTGTTTTTT. Protein: CATLPGTGSEKLFF.

The rearrangement uses TRBV7-8 and TRBJ2-7, with 12 positions matching TRBD2. After removal of 5 bases from V and 1 base from J, the junction contained 9 bases not matched to a gene. The CDR3 spans 17 residues. Germline V gene data show CDR1 as SGHVS and CDR2 as FQNEAQ. CDR3 sequence reads: CASSPLRLAGASYEQYF. For the CDR3, the DNA is TGTGCCAGCAGCCCACTTAGACTAGCGGGAGCGTCCTACGAGCAGTACTTC.

The sample holds a few counts of this clone. The rearrangement links TRBV5-1 to TRBJ2-7; TRBD2 matches at 7 bases. J was trimmed by 6 bases and V by 0 bases; bases with no gene match: 6. The CDR3 sequence is 14 residues long. Germline CDR1 reads SGHRS; CDR2 reads YFSETQ. The chain's CDR3 is CASSLEGLVGEQYF. CDR3 DNA: TGCGCCAGCAGCTTGGAAGGACTAGTTGGCGAGCAGTACTTC. The full variable domain, completed using reference TRBV5-1 and TRBJ2-7, is KAGVTQTPRYLIKTRGQQVTLSCSPISGHRSVSWYQQTPGQGLQFLFEYFSETQRNKGNFPGRFSGRQFSNSRSEMNVSTLELGDSALYLCASSLEGLVGEQYFGPGTRLTVT.

The rearrangement uses TRBV3-1 (or the pseudogene TRBV3-2) and TRBJ2-7; the D is unclear. Trimming left V 6 bases short and J 2 bases short, with 14 bases between. Germline loops: CDR1 LGHDT, CDR2 YNNKEL (reference sequence). The CDR3 extends over 14 amino acids. The CDR3 here is CASSYLAVPYEQYF. The DNA for the CDR3 is TGTGCCAGCAGTTATCTCGCGGTACCCTACGAGCAGTACTTC.

V usage is TRBV5-4 and J usage is TRBJ1-3, with D possibly being TRBD1 (5 bases). CDR3 size: 15 residues. The germline V gene encodes CDR1 SGHNT and CDR2 YYREEE (reference sequence). V dropped 0 bases and J dropped 7 bases, with 14 bases sitting between them. The CDR3 nucleotides read TGTGCCAGCAGCTTGGATCCGGACAACCTCAACACCATATATTTT. Protein sequence: CASSLDPDNLNTIYF.

The V and J genes are TRBV19 and TRBJ1-2; 7 bases match TRBD1. Per germline, CDR1 LNHDA and CDR2 SQIVND (reference sequence). CDR3 length equals 15 residues. With V trimmed by 0 bases and J by 7 bases, 8 bases remained unmatched. The chain's CDR3 is CASSIDLEGAGGYTF. For the CDR3, the DNA is TGTGCCAGTAGTATAGATCTGGAGGGGGCAGGTGGCTACACCTTC. The entire variable domain, with the rest obtained from reference TRBV19 and TRBJ1-2, is as follows: DGGITQSPKYLFRKEGQNVTLSCEQNLNHDAMYWYRQDPGQGLRLIYYSQIVNDFQKGDIAEGYSVSREKKESFPLTVTSAQKNPTAFYLCASSIDLEGAGGYTFGSGTRLTVV.

The V and J genes are TRBV6-4 and TRBJ1-5; D is uncertain. CDR3 length: 14 residues. Germline CDR1 is MRHNA and CDR2 is SNTAGT. Between the trimmed V and J ends, which lost 6 bases and 1 base, there was a span of 10 bases. The CDR3 coding sequence is TGTGCCAGCAGATCTCTAGAAAGCAATCAGCCCCAGCATTTT. Residues: CASRSLESNQPQHF.

CDR3 sequence (DNA): TGTGCCAGCAGTGAATACGGGGGGGCCAAGGAAGAGCAGTACTTC. Its translation is CASSEYGGAKEEQYF. The chain has TRBV2 and TRBJ2-7; 8 nucleotides agree with TRBD2. The CDR3 contains 15 residues. The germline CDR1 and CDR2 sequences are SNHLY and FYNNEI. V shed 2 bases and J 7 bases; nucleotides not matched to a gene: 10.

The chain recombines TRBV30 with TRBJ2-4, with a weak D call TRBD2 (5 bases). Looked up from germline, CDR1 is GTSNPN and CDR2 is SVGIG (reference sequence). This CDR3 has 13 residues. V lost 4 bases to trimming and J lost 1 base, with 8 bases between them. The CDR3 sequence: CAWTPGAKNIQYF. DNA of the CDR3: TGTGCCTGGACGCCGGGGGCCAAAAACATTCAGTACTTC.

This CDR3 is CASKKDSGEDTQYF. The CDR3 DNA sequence: TGCGCCAGCAAGAAGGATTCGGGAGAAGATACGCAGTATTTT. The chain joins TRBV5-1 to TRBJ2-3, with D tentatively TRBD2 (6 bases). Germline V gene sequence: CDR1 SGHRS, CDR2 YFSETQ. This CDR3 is built from 14 residues. Trimming removed 6 bases at V and 5 bases at J, with 16 bases between.

The sample holds one count of this clone. V usage is TRBV27 and J usage is TRBJ1-1; TRBD1 agrees at 7 bases. The V segment lost 7 bases and the J segment 1 base; nucleotides outside the gene matches: 12. This CDR3 is 16 amino acids long. The germline gives CDR1 MNHEY, CDR2 SMNVEV (reference sequence). The DNA of the CDR3 is TGTGCCAGCACCGCCGAGAAAGGGGGCTGGAACACTGAAGCTTTCTTT. This encodes CASTAEKGGWNTEAFF.

V and J are TRBV15 and TRBJ2-7; 7 bases line up with TRBD2. The trim removed 4 bases at V and 5 bases at J, leaving 8 bases unmatched. From germline, CDR1 is LNHNV and CDR2 YYDKDF (reference sequence). This CDR3 spans 14 amino acids. The CDR3 DNA reads as TGTGCCACCAGCACTGGACTAGAGGACGACGAGCAGTACTTC. It codes for CATSTGLEDDEQYF.

V gene TRBV19 combines with J gene TRBJ1-6; TRBD1 matches 10 bases. The CDR3 totals 14 residues. Per germline, CDR1 LNHDA and CDR2 SQIVND (reference sequence). Losses at the gene ends were 5 bases for V and 8 bases for J; bases not matched to a gene: 3. In DNA, the CDR3 is TGTGCCAGTAGTCATGGACAGGGGGATTCACCCCTCCACTTT. Its translation is CASSHGQGDSPLHF.

The chain has TRBV9 and TRBJ2-1, with 8 bases identical to TRBD2. The V and J ends lost 4 bases and 4 bases, in that order; junction bases with no gene match: 7. Per the germline V gene, CDR1 is SGDLS and CDR2 is YYNGEE. This CDR3 has 15 residues. The CDR3 region is CASSPRTSLYNEQFF. Written as DNA, the CDR3 is TGTGCCAGCAGCCCTCGGACTAGCCTTTACAATGAGCAGTTCTTC.